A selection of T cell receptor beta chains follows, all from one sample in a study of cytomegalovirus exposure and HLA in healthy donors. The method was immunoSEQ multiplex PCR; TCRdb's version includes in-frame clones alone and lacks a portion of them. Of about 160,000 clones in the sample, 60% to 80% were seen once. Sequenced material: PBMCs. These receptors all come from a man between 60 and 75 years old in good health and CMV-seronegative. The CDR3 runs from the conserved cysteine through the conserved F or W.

CDR3aa: CASSSVRRGEAFF
j_gene: TRBJ1-1
v_gene: TRBV5-5

CDR3aa: CSVNRIQETQYF
j_gene: TRBJ2-5
v_gene: TRBV29-1

CDR3aa: CSLRPRGTTEKLFF
j_gene: TRBJ1-4
v_gene: TRBV29-1

CDR3aa: CASSQDTSQPQHF
j_gene: TRBJ1-5
v_gene: TRBV4-3

CDR3aa: CASSRLAGRSYNEQFF
j_gene: TRBJ2-1
v_gene: TRBV28

CDR3aa: CASSRYRDSGHNEQFF
j_gene: TRBJ2-1
v_gene: TRBV4-2

CDR3aa: CASRNQGINEQFF
j_gene: TRBJ2-1
v_gene: TRBV6-5

CDR3aa: CASSIGEGGSGANVLTF
j_gene: TRBJ2-6
v_gene: TRBV19

CDR3aa: CASSLMVGRALEQYF
j_gene: TRBJ2-7
v_gene: TRBV5-1

CDR3aa: CASSLGQHSYEQYF
j_gene: TRBJ2-7
v_gene: TRBV5-8

CDR3aa: CASSYLAGGTDTQYF
j_gene: TRBJ2-3
v_gene: TRBV19

CDR3aa: CASSPGLGTYEQYF
j_gene: TRBJ2-7
v_gene: TRBV19

CDR3aa: CASTQRQGAHEQYF
j_gene: TRBJ2-7
v_gene: TRBV7-6

CDR3aa: CASSLQQGSNTGELFF
j_gene: TRBJ2-2
v_gene: TRBV7-8

CDR3aa: CASSSGLAGDSRTDTQYF
j_gene: TRBJ2-3
v_gene: TRBV5-1

CDR3aa: CASTISGRASEQYF
j_gene: TRBJ2-7
v_gene: TRBV19

CDR3aa: CASSRDGGSYEQYF
j_gene: .
v_gene: TRBV5-4

CDR3aa: CASNRGLGGNQPQHF
j_gene: TRBJ1-5
v_gene: TRBV2